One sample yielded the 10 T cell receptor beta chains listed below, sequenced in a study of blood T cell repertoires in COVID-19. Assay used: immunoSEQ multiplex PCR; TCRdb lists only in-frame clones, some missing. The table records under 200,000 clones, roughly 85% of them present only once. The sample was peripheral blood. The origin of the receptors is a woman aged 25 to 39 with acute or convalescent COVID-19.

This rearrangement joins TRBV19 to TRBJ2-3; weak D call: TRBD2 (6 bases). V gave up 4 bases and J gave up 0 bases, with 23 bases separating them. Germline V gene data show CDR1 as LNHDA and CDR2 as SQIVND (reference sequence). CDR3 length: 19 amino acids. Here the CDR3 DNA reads TGTGCCAGTAGTACCCCCCGACGGGGGAGCGTACTAAGCACAGATACGCAGTATTTT. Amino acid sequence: CASSTPRRGSVLSTDTQYF.

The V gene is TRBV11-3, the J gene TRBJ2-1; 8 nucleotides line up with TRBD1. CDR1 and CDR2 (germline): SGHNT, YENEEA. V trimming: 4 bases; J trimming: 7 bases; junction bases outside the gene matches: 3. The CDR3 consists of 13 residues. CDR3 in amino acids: CASSSGQGNEQFF. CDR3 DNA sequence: TGTGCCAGCAGCTCCGGACAGGGAAATGAGCAGTTCTTC.

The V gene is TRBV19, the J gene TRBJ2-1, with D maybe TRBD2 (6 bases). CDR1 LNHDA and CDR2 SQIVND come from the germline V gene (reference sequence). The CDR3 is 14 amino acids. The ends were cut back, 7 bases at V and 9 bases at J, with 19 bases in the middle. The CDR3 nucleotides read TGTGCCAGTATGGAGACTAGGGGTATTGGTGAGCAGTTCTTC. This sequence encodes CASMETRGIGEQFF.

CDR3 DNA: TGTGCCAGCAGTTTGGGCAGGAAGAAGCCCCAGCATTTT. The encoded protein is CASSLGRKKPQHF. The V call is TRBV12-3 or TRBV12-4, the J call TRBJ1-5; D is undetermined. The germline V and J ends were trimmed by 3 bases and 8 bases, with 11 bases remaining between them. The CDR3 has 13 amino acids.

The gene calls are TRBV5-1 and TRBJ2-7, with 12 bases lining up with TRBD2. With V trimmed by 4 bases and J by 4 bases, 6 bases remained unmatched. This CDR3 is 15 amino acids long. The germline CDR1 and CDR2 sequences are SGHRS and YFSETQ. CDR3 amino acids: CASSLDTSGGYEQYF. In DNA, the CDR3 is TGCGCCAGCAGCCTGGATACTAGCGGGGGGTACGAGCAGTACTTC.

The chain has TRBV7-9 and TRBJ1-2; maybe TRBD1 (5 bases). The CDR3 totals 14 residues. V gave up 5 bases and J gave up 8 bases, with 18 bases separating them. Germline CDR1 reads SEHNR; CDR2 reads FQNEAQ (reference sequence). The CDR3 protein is CASSPPGVVRGYTF. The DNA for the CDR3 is TGTGCCAGCAGCCCCCCGGGGGTGGTACGGGGCTACACCTTC. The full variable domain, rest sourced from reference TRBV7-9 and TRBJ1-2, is DTGVSQNPRHKITKRGQNVTFRCDPISEHNRLYWYRQTLGQGPEFLTYFQNEAQLEKSRLLSDRFSAERPKGSFSTLEIQRTEQGDSAMYLCASSPPGVVRGYTFGSGTRLTVV.

CDR3 DNA: TGTGCCAGCAGTTCGGGGGGATGGTCCGGGGAGCTGTTTTTT. Its translation: CASSSGGWSGELFF. The chain has TRBV28 and TRBJ2-2; the match to TRBD2 covers 7 bases. The length of the CDR3 is 14 residues. V trimming: 4 bases; J trimming: 6 bases; junction bases outside the gene matches: 5. The V gene's germline CDR1 is MDHEN and CDR2 SYDVKM.

The CDR3 nucleotides are TGTGCCAGCAGCTCCGACAGTTATAGCAATCAGCCCCAGCATTTT. Amino acids: CASSSDSYSNQPQHF. The genes are TRBV28 and TRBJ1-5, with D possibly being TRBD1 (5 bases). This CDR3 region has 15 residues. Trimming took off 6 bases at V and 0 bases at J, with 12 bases between the two ends. In germline, CDR1 is MDHEN, CDR2 SYDVKM.

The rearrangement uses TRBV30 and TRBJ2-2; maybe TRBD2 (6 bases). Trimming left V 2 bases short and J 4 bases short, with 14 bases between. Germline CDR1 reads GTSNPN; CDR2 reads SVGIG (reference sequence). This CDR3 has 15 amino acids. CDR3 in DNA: TGTGCCTGGAGTCCCGGGACTCCGAGCACCGGGGAGCTGTTTTTT. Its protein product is CAWSPGTPSTGELFF.

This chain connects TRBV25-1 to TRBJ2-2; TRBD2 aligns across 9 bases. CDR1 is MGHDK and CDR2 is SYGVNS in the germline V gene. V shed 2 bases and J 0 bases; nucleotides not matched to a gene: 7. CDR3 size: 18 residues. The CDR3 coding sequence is TGTGCCAGCAGTGAAATATTAGCGGGGGTGCCGAACACCGGGGAGCTGTTTTTT. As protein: CASSEILAGVPNTGELFF.